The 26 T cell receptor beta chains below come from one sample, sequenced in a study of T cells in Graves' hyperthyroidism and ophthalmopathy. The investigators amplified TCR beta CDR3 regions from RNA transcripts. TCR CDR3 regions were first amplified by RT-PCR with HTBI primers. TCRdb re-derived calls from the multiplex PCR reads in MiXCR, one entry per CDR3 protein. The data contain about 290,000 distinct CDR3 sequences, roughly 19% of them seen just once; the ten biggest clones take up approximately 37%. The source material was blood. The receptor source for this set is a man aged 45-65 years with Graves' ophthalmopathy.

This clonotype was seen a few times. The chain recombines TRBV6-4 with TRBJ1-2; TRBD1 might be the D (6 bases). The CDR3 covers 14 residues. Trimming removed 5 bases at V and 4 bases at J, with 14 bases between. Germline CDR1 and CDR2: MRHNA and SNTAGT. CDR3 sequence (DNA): TGTGCCAGCAGTCAGGACAGAGATTCCTATGGCTACACCTTC. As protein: CASSQDRDSYGYTF.

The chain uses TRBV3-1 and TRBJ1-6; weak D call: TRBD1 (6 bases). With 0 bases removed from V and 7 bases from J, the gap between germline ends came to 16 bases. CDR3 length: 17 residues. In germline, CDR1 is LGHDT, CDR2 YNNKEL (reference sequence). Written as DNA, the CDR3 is TGTGCCAGCAGCCAAGACCCACAGGGTTTAGGGAATTCACCCCTCCACTTT. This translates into CASSQDPQGLGNSPLHF.

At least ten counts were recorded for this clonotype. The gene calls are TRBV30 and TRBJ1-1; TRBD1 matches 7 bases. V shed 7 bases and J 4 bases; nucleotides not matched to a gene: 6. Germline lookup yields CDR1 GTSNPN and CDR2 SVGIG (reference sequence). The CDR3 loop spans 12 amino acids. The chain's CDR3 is CAYRGQTTEAFF. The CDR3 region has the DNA TGTGCCTACCGGGGACAGACCACTGAAGCTTTCTTT.

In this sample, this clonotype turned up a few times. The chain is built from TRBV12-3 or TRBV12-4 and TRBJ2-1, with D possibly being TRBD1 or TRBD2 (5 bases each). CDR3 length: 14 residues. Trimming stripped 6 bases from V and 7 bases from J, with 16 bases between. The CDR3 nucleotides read TGTGCCAGCAGGGACAAAGGACTGGTGAATGAGCAGTTCTTC. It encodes CASRDKGLVNEQFF.

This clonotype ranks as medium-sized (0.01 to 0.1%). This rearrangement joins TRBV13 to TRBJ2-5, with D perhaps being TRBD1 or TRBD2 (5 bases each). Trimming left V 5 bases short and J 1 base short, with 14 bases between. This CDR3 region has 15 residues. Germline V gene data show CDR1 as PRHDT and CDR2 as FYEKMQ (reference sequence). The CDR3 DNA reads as TGTGCCAGCAGCCTGAAAGCTGGGGGCCAAGAGACCCAGTACTTC. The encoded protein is CASSLKAGGQETQYF.

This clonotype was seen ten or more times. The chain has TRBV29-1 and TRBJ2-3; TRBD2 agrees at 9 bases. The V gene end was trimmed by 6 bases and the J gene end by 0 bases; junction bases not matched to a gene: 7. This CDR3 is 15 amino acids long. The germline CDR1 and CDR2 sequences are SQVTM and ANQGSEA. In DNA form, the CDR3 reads TGCAGCGTGCGGGAGGGCCTTAGGAGCACAGATACGCAGTATTTT. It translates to CSVREGLRSTDTQYF.

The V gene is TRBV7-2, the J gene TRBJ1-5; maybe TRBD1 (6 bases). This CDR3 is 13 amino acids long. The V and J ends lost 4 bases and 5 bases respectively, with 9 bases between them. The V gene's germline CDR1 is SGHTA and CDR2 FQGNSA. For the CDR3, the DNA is TGTGCCAGCAGCTCCGGGACACATCAGCCCCAGCATTTT. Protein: CASSSGTHQPQHF. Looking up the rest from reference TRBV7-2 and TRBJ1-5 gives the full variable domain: GAGVSQSPSNKVTEKGKDVELRCDPISGHTALYWYRQSLGQGLEFLIYFQGNSAPDKSGLPSDRFSAERTGGSVSTLTIQRTQQEDSAVYLCASSSGTHQPQHFGDGTRLSIL.

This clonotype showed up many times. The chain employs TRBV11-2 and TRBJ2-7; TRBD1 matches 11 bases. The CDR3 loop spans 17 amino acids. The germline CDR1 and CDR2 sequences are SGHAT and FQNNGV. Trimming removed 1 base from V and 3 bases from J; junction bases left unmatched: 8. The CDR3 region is CASSLGPGTGGVYEQYF. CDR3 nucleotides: TGTGCCAGCAGCTTAGGCCCCGGGACAGGGGGGGTCTACGAGCAGTACTTC. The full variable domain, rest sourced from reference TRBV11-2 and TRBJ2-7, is EAGVAQSPRYKIIEKRQSVAFWCNPISGHATLYWYQQILGQGPKLLIQFQNNGVVDDSQLPKDRFSAERLKGVDSTLKIQPAKLEDSAVYLCASSLGPGTGGVYEQYFGPGTRLTVT.

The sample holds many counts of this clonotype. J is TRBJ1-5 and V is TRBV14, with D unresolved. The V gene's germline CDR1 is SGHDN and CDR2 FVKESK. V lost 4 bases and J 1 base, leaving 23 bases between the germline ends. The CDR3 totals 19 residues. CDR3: CASSPTTVTKGWSNQPQHF. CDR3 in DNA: TGTGCCAGCAGCCCGACGACGGTTACCAAGGGATGGAGCAATCAGCCCCAGCATTTT.

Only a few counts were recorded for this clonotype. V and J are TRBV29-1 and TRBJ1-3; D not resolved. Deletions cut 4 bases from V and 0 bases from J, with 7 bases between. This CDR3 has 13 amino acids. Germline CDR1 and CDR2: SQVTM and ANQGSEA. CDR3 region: CSVVWGSGNTIYF. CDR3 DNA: TGCAGCGTTGTGTGGGGCTCTGGAAACACCATATATTTT.

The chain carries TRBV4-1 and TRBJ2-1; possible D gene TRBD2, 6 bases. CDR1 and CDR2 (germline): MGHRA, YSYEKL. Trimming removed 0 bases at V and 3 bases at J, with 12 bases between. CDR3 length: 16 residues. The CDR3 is CASSQDPGLGYNEQFF. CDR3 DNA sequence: TGCGCCAGCAGCCAAGATCCGGGACTGGGCTACAATGAGCAGTTCTTC.

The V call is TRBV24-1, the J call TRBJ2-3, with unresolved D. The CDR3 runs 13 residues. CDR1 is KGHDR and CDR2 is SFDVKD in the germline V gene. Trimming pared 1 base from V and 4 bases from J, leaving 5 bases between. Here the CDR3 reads CATSDFESDTQYF. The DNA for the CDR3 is TGTGCCACCAGTGATTTCGAATCAGATACGCAGTATTTT.

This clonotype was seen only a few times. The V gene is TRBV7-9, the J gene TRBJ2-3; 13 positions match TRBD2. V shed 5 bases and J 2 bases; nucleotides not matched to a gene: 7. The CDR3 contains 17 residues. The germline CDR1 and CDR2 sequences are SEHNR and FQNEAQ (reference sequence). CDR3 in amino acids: CASSPTGLAGLTDTQYF. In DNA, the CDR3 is TGTGCCAGCAGCCCAACGGGACTAGCGGGACTCACAGATACGCAGTATTTT.

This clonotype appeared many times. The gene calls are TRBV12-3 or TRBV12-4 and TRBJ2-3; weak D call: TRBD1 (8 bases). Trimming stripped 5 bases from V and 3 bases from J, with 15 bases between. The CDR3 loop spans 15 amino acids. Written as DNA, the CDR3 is TGTGCCAGCAGTCCCACAGGGGGGGGAACAGATACGCAGTATTTT. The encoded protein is CASSPTGGGTDTQYF.

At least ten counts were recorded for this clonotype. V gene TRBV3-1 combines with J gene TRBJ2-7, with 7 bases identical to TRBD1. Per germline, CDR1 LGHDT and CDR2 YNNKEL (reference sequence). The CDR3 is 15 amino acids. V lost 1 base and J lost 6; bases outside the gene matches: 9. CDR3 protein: CASSQVWTGRGEQYF. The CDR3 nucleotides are TGTGCCAGCAGCCAAGTCTGGACAGGTCGAGGCGAGCAGTACTTC.

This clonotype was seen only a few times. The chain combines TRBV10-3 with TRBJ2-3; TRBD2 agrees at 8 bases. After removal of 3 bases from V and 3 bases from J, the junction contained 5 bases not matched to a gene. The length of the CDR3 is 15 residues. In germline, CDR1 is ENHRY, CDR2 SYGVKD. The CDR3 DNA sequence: TGTGCCATCAGTGATCCGGGAGGGAATACAGATACGCAGTATTTT. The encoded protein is CAISDPGGNTDTQYF.

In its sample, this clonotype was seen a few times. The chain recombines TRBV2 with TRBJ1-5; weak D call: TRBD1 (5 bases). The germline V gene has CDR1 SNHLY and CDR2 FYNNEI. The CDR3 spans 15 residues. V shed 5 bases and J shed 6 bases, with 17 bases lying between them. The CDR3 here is CASSQEGLVFQPQHF. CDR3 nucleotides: TGTGCCAGCAGTCAGGAGGGGTTGGTATTTCAGCCCCAGCATTTT.

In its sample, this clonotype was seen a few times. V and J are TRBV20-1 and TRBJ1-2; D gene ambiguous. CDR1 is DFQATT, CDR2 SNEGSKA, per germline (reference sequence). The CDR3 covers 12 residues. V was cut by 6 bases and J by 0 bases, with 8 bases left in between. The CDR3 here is CSAEPSNYGYTF. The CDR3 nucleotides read TGCAGTGCAGAGCCCTCTAACTATGGCTACACCTTC.

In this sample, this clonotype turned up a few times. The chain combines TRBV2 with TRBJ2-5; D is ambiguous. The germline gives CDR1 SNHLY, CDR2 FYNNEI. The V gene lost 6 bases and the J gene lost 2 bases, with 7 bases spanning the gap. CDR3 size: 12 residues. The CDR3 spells CASRQEQETQYF. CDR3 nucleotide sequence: TGTGCCAGCAGGCAGGAACAAGAGACCCAGTACTTC.

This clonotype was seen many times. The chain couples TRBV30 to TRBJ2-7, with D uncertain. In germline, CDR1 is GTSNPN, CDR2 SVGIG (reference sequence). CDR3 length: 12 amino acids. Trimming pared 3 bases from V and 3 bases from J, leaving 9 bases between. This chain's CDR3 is CAWSALGYEQYF. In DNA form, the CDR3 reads TGTGCCTGGAGCGCCTTGGGCTACGAGCAGTACTTC.

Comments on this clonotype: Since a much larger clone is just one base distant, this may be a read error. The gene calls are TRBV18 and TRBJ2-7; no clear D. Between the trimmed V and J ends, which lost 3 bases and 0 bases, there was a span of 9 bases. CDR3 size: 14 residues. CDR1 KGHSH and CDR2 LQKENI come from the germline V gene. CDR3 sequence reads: CASSPTSSSYEQYV. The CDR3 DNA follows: TGTGCCAGCTCACCGACGTCCAGCTCCTACGAGCAGTACGTC.

The CDR3 loop is CASSAAREKLFF. CDR3 sequence (DNA): TGTGCCAGCAGTGCCGCGAGGGAAAAACTGTTTTTT. This chain joins TRBV6-1 and TRBJ1-4; D uncertain. This CDR3 has 12 residues. V was cut by 4 bases and J by 8 bases, with 8 bases left in between. Germline V gene lookup returns CDR1 MNHNS and CDR2 SASEGT.

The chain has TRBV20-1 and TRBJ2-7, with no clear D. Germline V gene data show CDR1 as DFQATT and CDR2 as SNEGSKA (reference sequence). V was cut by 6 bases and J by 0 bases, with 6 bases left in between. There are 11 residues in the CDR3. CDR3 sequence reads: CSAASSYEQYF. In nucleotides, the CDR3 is TGCAGTGCCGCCAGCTCCTACGAGCAGTACTTC.

Here the CDR3 reads CSGGLAGVTETQYF. The CDR3 DNA is TGCAGCGGGGGACTAGCGGGAGTGACAGAGACCCAGTACTTC. This rearrangement joins TRBV29-1 to TRBJ2-5; TRBD2 matches at 14 bases. Germline V gene lookup returns CDR1 SQVTM and CDR2 ANQGSEA. V dropped 7 bases and J dropped 4; count of bases not matched to a gene: 5. The CDR3 spans 14 residues.

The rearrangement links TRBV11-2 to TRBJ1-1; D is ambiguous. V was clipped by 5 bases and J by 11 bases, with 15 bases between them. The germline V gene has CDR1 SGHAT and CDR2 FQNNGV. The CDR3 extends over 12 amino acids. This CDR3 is CASSQDTGGAFF. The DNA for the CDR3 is TGTGCCAGCAGCCAAGATACGGGTGGGGCTTTCTTT.

CDR3 residues: CSARHNRGMNTEAFF. For the CDR3, the DNA is TGCAGTGCTCGGCATAACAGGGGGATGAACACTGAAGCTTTCTTT. J is TRBJ1-1 and V is TRBV20-1; TRBD1 aligns across 8 bases. Looked up from germline, CDR1 is DFQATT and CDR2 is SNEGSKA (reference sequence). CDR3 length: 15 amino acids. V lost 5 bases to trimming and J lost 0 bases; unmatched junction nucleotides: 8.